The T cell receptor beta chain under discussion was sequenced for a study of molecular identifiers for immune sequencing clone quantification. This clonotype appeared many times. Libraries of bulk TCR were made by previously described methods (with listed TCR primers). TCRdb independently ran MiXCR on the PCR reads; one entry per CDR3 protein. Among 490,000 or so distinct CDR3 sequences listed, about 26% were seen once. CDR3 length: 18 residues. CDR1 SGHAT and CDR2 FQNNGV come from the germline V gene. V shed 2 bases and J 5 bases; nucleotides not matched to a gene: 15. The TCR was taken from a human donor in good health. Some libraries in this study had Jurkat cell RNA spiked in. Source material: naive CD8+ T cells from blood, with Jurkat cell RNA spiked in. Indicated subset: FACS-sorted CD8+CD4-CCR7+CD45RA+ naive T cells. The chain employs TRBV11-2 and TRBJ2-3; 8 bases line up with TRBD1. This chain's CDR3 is CASSLSPHSGGEVDTQYF. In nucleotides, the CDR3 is TGTGCCAGCAGCTTATCCCCCCACTCAGGGGGCGAGGTAGATACGCAGTATTTT.